Only a few counts were recorded for the clone carrying this T cell receptor beta chain. Its antigen remains unidentified. The investigators reverse transcribed all of the isolated RNA, so they sequenced expressed TCRB transcripts. Sequencing was performed with immunoSEQ multiplex PCR; in TCRdb, only in-frame clones are kept and a portion is missing. Of about 700,000 clones listed, roughly 13% are singletons. The record originates from a study of beta chain features in type 1 diabetes. Whole-study results and caveats: Researchers reported that naive, central memory and Treg TCRB repertoires appeared more similar in patients than in healthy donors. In every one of the four CD4+ subsets, TCRB CDR3s were moderately but significantly shorter in Type 1 diabetes patients.

V dropped 7 bases and J dropped 0 bases, with 9 bases sitting between them. The CDR3 runs 14 residues. Looked up from germline, CDR1 is SNHLY and CDR2 is FYNNEI. In all sorted populations, purity surpassed 98%. Source material: naive CD4+ T cells from blood. This clonotype originated in a man between 18 and 35 years old with type 1 diabetes. This sequence joins TRBV2 and TRBJ2-2; D possibly corresponds to TRBD1 (6 bases). The CDR3 region has the DNA TGTGCCAGCATCGGACAGACGAACACCGGGGAGCTGTTTTTT. Its protein is CASIGQTNTGELFF. Filled out from reference TRBV2 and TRBJ2-2, the complete variable domain reads EPEVTQTPSHQVTQMGQEVILRCVPISNHLYFYWYRQILGQKVEFLVSFYNNEISEKSEIFDDQFSVERPDGSNFTLKIRSTKLEDSAMYFCASIGQTNTGELFFGEGSRLTVL.